The 6 T cell receptor beta chains in this list originate from one sample, sequenced in a study of breast tumors, draining lymph nodes, adjacent tissues. Samples came from axillary lymph nodes draining the breast cancer. TCRdb ran MiXCR on the multiplex PCR reads and lists one entry per CDR3 protein. The sample holds some 120,000 distinct CDR3 sequences, 15% to 20% seen once. The sequenced sample was axillary lymph node tissue. These receptors were collected from a female donor with breast cancer. Some clones in this sample may be carry-over from other donors' samples.

This clonotype was detected many times. The DNA for the CDR3 is TGCGCCAGCAGCTGGACAGGGGGGGAGGAGACCCAGTACTTC. This encodes CASSWTGGEETQYF. The gene calls are TRBV5-1 and TRBJ2-5; TRBD1 agrees at 10 bases. This CDR3 spans 14 amino acids. Germline CDR1 SGHRS, CDR2 YFSETQ. V trimming: 3 bases; J trimming: 5 bases; junction bases outside the gene matches: 4.

In this sample, this clonotype turned up once. The chain recombines TRBV4-1 with TRBJ1-2; D may be TRBD1 (5 bases). V was shortened by 4 bases and J by 8 bases, with 14 bases between the two germline ends. The germline V gene has CDR1 MGHRA and CDR2 YSYEKL. The CDR3 runs 13 residues. CDR3 region: CASSPPTGRGYTF. The CDR3 region has the DNA TGCGCCAGCAGCCCTCCGACGGGGCGCGGCTACACCTTC.

In this sample, this clonotype turned up many times. The chain recombines TRBV3-1 with TRBJ2-1; no clear D. Germline CDR1 is LGHDT and CDR2 is YNNKEL (reference sequence). With 6 bases removed from V and 0 bases from J, the gap between germline ends came to 6 bases. This CDR3 spans 13 amino acids. The CDR3 coding sequence is TGTGCCAGCAGTTGGAGCTCCTACAATGAGCAGTTCTTC. It encodes CASSWSSYNEQFF.

This clonotype has a single count. For the CDR3, the DNA is TGTGCCAGCAGTTTAGGGACTACCAACAATGAGCAGTTCTTC. It translates to CASSLGTTNNEQFF. This sequence joins TRBV27 and TRBJ2-1; 7 bases align to TRBD2. Germline CDR1 and CDR2: MNHEY and SMNVEV (reference sequence). After removal of 2 bases from V and 5 bases from J, the junction contained 3 bases not matched to a gene. The CDR3 spans 14 residues.

This clonotype was counted ten times or more. This chain links TRBV11-2 with TRBJ2-7; D gene ambiguous. Germline V gene lookup returns CDR1 SGHAT and CDR2 FQNNGV. V was trimmed by 0 bases and J by 3 bases, leaving 21 bases between them. This CDR3 spans 18 amino acids. In DNA, the CDR3 is TGTGCCAGCAGCTTAGATTTCATATTAGGGCACTTTAACTACGAGCAGTACTTC. Amino acid sequence: CASSLDFILGHFNYEQYF.

This clonotype has a count of ten or more. This rearrangement joins TRBV6-5 to TRBJ2-1; a possible D gene is TRBD1 (5 bases). The CDR3 extends over 16 amino acids. Germline CDR1 reads MNHEY; CDR2 reads SVGAGI. V was trimmed by 7 bases and J by 0 bases, leaving 16 bases between them. In nucleotides, the CDR3 is TGTGCCAGCACCGACAGACCAGCGCCCTCCTACAATGAGCAGTTCTTC. Translation: CASTDRPAPSYNEQFF.